Listed below are T cell receptor beta chains from one sample, sequenced in a study of blood T cell repertoires in COVID-19. Data came from immunoSEQ multiplex PCR; TCRdb stores just in-frame clones and leaves some out. The sample holds 150,000 to 170,000 clones; 80% to 90% are singletons and the top ten take more than 5.5%. The specimen sequenced was PBMCs or T cells enriched from blood (not recorded which). All receptors derive from a man aged 45-65 years who had recovered from COVID-19. Both conserved end residues are part of each CDR3. D genes are given only for firm matches. Not all rows give a size; the values are once, few, many and, for expanded clones, a class.

d_gene	v_gene	j_gene	abundance	CDR3aa	CDR3nt
-	TRBV7-3	TRBJ2-1	-	CASSLTSPTSSYNEQFF	TGTGCCAGCAGCTTAACTAGCCCGACTAGCTCCTACAATGAGCAGTTCTTC
TRBD1	TRBV6-5	TRBJ1-2	-	CASSPDRVAYGYTF	TGTGCCAGCAGTCCCGACAGGGTGGCCTATGGCTACACCTTC
TRBD1	TRBV6-5	TRBJ1-5	-	CASNLRDRGLQPQHF	TGTGCCAGCAACCTCCGGGACAGGGGGCTTCAGCCCCAGCATTTT
TRBD1	TRBV3-1/TRBV3-2	TRBJ2-3	once	CASSQHGQVPSTDTQYF	TGTGCCAGCAGCCAACATGGACAGGTCCCTAGCACAGATACGCAGTATTTT
TRBD2	TRBV7-6	TRBJ2-3	-	CASSFALAGTDTQYF	TGTGCCAGCAGCTTCGCACTAGCGGGAACAGATACGCAGTATTTT
TRBD1	TRBV19	TRBJ1-4	-	CASGTGIEKLFF	TGTGCCAGTGGGACAGGGATTGAAAAACTGTTTTTT
TRBD1	TRBV9	TRBJ1-2	-	CASSPRDRGREYYGYTF	TGTGCCAGCAGCCCCCGGGACAGGGGGCGCGAGTACTATGGCTACACCTTC
-	TRBV19	TRBJ2-7	-	CASSMVGTGAYEQYF	TGTGCCAGTAGTATGGTCGGGACTGGGGCCTACGAGCAGTACTTC
-	TRBV5-6	TRBJ1-1	-	CASSFSGTTTEAFF	TGTGCCAGCAGCTTCAGCGGAACGACCACTGAAGCTTTCTTT
-	TRBV10-3	TRBJ1-5	-	CAISDREGNQPQHF	TGTGCCATCAGTGACAGGGAGGGCAATCAGCCCCAGCATTTT
-	TRBV5-4	TRBJ1-1	few	CASSFFLTRRKEDTEAFF	TGTGCCAGCAGCTTCTTCTTAACCAGAAGAAAAGAGGACACTGAAGCTTTCTTT
TRBD1	TRBV6-5	TRBJ2-7	-	CASTRTGHYEQYF	TGTGCCAGCACTCGGACAGGTCACTACGAGCAGTACTTC
TRBD1	TRBV5-1	TRBJ1-6	once	CASSLDRGTGSPLHF	TGCGCCAGCAGCTTGGATCGGGGGACAGGGTCACCCCTCCACTTT
TRBD1	TRBV9	TRBJ2-7	-	CASSPVGTGYEQYF	TGTGCCAGCAGCCCAGTCGGGACAGGCTACGAGCAGTACTTC
TRBD2	TRBV6-4	TRBJ2-7	-	CASRFCLRAGGISYEQYF	TGTGCCAGCAGGTTTTGTCTTCGTGCGGGGGGGATCTCCTACGAGCAGTACTTC
-	TRBV9	TRBJ1-1	-	CASSVAGRTEAFF	TGTGCCAGCAGCGTAGCAGGGAGGACTGAAGCTTTCTTT
-	TRBV19	TRBJ2-1	-	CASGGSTWVPVFF	TGTGCCAGTGGAGGGTCGACCTGGGTTCCAGTTTTCTTC
TRBD1	TRBV3-1/TRBV3-2	TRBJ1-5	-	CASSRTGEQPQHF	TGTGCCAGCAGTCGGACAGGGGAGCAGCCCCAGCATTTT
-	TRBV30	TRBJ2-1	-	CAWSGLNEQFF	TGTGCCTGGAGTGGACTCAATGAGCAGTTCTTC
TRBD1	TRBV10-2	TRBJ1-4	-	CASSESTGPGSGEKLFF	TGCGCCAGCAGTGAGTCGACAGGGCCAGGTTCAGGAGAAAAACTGTTTTTT
-	TRBV4-1	TRBJ2-5	once	CASSQDGLAETQYF	TGCGCCAGCAGCCAAGACGGGCTAGCCGAGACCCAGTACTTC
-	TRBV14	TRBJ1-2	-	CASSQVREGYGYTF	TGTGCCAGCAGCCAAGTCCGGGAGGGCTATGGCTACACCTTC
TRBD1	TRBV7-2	TRBJ1-5	-	CASSSTGAPDQPQHF	TGTGCCAGCAGCAGTACAGGGGCCCCTGATCAGCCCCAGCATTTT
-	TRBV9	TRBJ2-3	-	CASSVHSSTDTQYF	TGTGCCAGCAGCGTACACAGCAGCACAGATACGCAGTATTTT
TRBD2	TRBV5-1	TRBJ2-5	-	CASSSKRGGRETQYF	TGCGCCAGCAGTAGTAAGCGGGGGGGCCGGGAGACCCAGTACTTC
TRBD1	TRBV6-5	TRBJ2-7	-	CASSYEGQNYEQYF	TGTGCCAGCAGTTACGAGGGACAGAACTACGAGCAGTACTTC
-	TRBV10-3	TRBJ1-3	-	CAISESVGLSSGNTIYF	TGTGCCATCAGTGAGTCTGTGGGGCTAAGCTCTGGAAACACCATATATTTT
-	TRBV7-2	TRBJ2-1	-	CASSLAQTSYNEQFF	TGTGCCAGCAGCTTAGCCCAGACTAGTTACAATGAGCAGTTCTTC
-	TRBV6-2/TRBV6-3	TRBJ2-5	-	CASSYSTRETQYF	TGTGCCAGCAGTTACTCGACTCGGGAGACCCAGTACTTC
-	TRBV12-3/TRBV12-4	TRBJ1-1	few	CASSLARSAFF	TGTGCCAGCAGTTTAGCGAGGTCTGCTTTCTTT
-	TRBV6-1	TRBJ2-7	-	CASSETVPYF	TGTGCCAGCAGTGAGACAGTGCCGTACTTC
-	TRBV2	TRBJ1-3	-	CASNFFGEALGNTIYF	TGTGCCAGCAACTTTTTCGGGGAAGCCCTCGGAAACACCATATATTTT
-	TRBV25-1	TRBJ2-1	few	CASSSLPSSYNEQFF	TGTGCCAGCAGTTCCTTACCGAGCTCCTACAATGAGCAGTTCTTC
TRBD1	TRBV2	TRBJ1-5	-	CASRPNPGQGFQPQHF	TGTGCCAGCAGGCCCAACCCGGGACAGGGGTTTCAGCCCCAGCATTTT
-	TRBV2	TRBJ2-2	-	CATLGVLNTGELFF	TGTGCCACCCTCGGGGTTCTGAACACCGGGGAGCTGTTTTTT
TRBD1	TRBV27	TRBJ1-2	-	CASSFLGQGGNYGYTF	TGTGCCAGCAGTTTCCTTGGACAGGGAGGTAACTATGGCTACACCTTC
-	TRBV15	TRBJ1-2	-	CATSRVKGPLYGYTF	TGTGCCACCAGCAGAGTGAAGGGGCCGCTGTATGGCTACACCTTC
-	TRBV5-1	TRBJ1-5	-	CASSLWGDNQPQHF	TGCGCCAGCAGCTTGTGGGGGGACAATCAGCCCCAGCATTTT
TRBD1	TRBV2	TRBJ1-6	-	CAKDRGLPGSPLHF	TGTGCCAAAGACAGGGGGCTCCCAGGGTCACCCCTCCACTTT
-	TRBV12-3/TRBV12-4	TRBJ2-1	once	CASSQNRWNEQFF	TGTGCCAGCAGCCAAAACCGGTGGAATGAGCAGTTCTTC
-	TRBV3-1/TRBV3-2	TRBJ1-4	once	CASSLGGAGEKLFF	TGTGCCAGCAGCCTTGGAGGGGCTGGAGAAAAACTGTTTTTT
TRBD1	TRBV7-3	TRBJ1-4	-	CASSLNRDRGWGWDEKLFF	TGTGCCAGCAGCTTAAACCGAGACAGGGGCTGGGGTTGGGATGAAAAACTGTTTTTT
TRBD1	TRBV6-5	TRBJ1-2	-	CASSYTGVDYGYTF	TGTGCCAGCAGTTACACAGGGGTGGACTATGGCTACACCTTC
-	TRBV6-5	TRBJ2-3	-	CASSSRDFLEYF	TGTGCCAGCAGTTCAAGGGACTTTTTGGAGTATTTT
TRBD1	TRBV4-2	TRBJ1-1	-	CASSQTGGPDMNTEAFF	TGTGCCAGCAGCCAAACAGGGGGCCCCGATATGAACACTGAAGCTTTCTTT
TRBD1	TRBV4-1	TRBJ1-1	-	CASSLRDRATEAFF	TGCGCCAGCAGCCTCCGGGACAGGGCCACTGAAGCTTTCTTT